Sequencing of this T cell receptor (beta chain) was carried out in a study of shared clonotypes between healthy human individuals. Findings and caveats of the study: Blood alone was sampled, and tissue repertoires likely differ.

Data came from immunoSEQ multiplex PCR; TCRdb stores just in-frame clones and leaves some out. The table records over 2 million clones, 80% to 95% of them present only once. On this clone: The antigen is undetermined.

Germline lookup yields CDR1 SGHTA and CDR2 FQGNSA. The CDR3 runs to 13 residues. Deletions cut 5 bases from V and 4 bases from J, with 11 bases between. This TCR came from a man aged 18 to 29 in good health. Some clones in this sample may be carry-over from other donors' samples. The J gene is TRBJ2-5, the V gene TRBV7-2; D uncertain. The sample was naive CD4+ T cells from PBMCs. Subset described: CD45RA+ positively selected. CDR3 protein: CASSTPVAETQYF. CDR3 DNA sequence: TGTGCCAGCAGCACCCCAGTAGCAGAGACCCAGTACTTC.